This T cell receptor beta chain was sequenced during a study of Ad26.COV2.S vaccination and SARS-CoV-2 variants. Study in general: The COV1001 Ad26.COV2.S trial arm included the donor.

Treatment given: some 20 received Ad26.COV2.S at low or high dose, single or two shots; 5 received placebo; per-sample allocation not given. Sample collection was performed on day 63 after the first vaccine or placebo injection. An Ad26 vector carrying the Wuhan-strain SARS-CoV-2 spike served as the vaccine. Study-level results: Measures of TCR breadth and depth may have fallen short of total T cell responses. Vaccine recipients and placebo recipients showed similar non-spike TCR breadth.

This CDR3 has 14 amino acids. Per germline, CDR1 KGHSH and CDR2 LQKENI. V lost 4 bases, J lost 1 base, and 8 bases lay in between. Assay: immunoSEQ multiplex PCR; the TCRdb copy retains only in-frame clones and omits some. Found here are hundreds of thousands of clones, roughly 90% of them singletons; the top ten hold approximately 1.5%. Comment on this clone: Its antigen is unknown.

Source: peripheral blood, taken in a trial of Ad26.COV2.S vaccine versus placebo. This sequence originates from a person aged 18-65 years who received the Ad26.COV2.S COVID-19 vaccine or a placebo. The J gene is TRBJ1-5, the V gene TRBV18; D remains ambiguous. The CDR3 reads CASSRDGSNQPQHF. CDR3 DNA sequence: TGTGCCAGCTCACGTGACGGGAGCAATCAGCCCCAGCATTTT. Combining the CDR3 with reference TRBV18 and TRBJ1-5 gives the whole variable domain NAGVMQNPRHLVRRRGQEARLRCSPMKGHSHVYWYRQLPEEGLKFMVYLQKENIIDESGMPKERFSAEFPKEGPSILRIQQVVRGDSAAYFCASSRDGSNQPQHFGDGTRLSIL.